Listed below are T cell receptor beta chains from one sample, sequenced in a study of T cells after posttransplantation cyclophosphamide. The repertoire was sequenced with immunoSEQ multiplex PCR; TCRdb's copy has only in-frame clones and lacks some. There are 17,000 or so clones in the sample; around 85% occur only once, and about 26% lies in the top ten. Sequences were derived from PBMCs, sampled after allogeneic stem cell transplant with calcineurin inhibitor and methotrexate. The receptors here all came from a female patient aged 18 to 35 who received an allogeneic stem cell transplant from an unrelated donor, was CMV-positive, and had acute and chronic GVHD. Some T cells may trace back to the graft donor. CDR3s include the opening cysteine and the closing phenylalanine or tryptophan. A D gene is named only where the DNA matches it firmly. For some rows the clone size is stated as once, few or many, or as a class when expanded; others skip it.

J	D	V	size	DNA	CDR3
TRBJ2-5	TRBD2	TRBV7-6	few	TGTGCCAGCAGTAGAATAGCGGGAGGGCGAGGGAACCAAGAGACCCAGTACTTC	CASSRIAGGRGNQETQYF
TRBJ2-1	TRBD2	TRBV7-9	.	TGTGCCAGCGCCGGGACTAGCGGGAGGAATGAGCAGTTCTTC	CASAGTSGRNEQFF
TRBJ2-3	TRBD2	TRBV15	.	TGTGCCACCAGCGGAAGGGGACTAGCGGGATCTTGGGGGGATACGCAGTATTTT	CATSGRGLAGSWGDTQYF
TRBJ2-3	TRBD2	TRBV5-4	.	TGTGCCAGCAGCTTTACGCGGGAGAAGAGTGATACGCAGTATTTT	CASSFTREKSDTQYF
TRBJ1-3	TRBD1	TRBV25-1	.	TGTGCCAGCAGTGAATTTCAGGGGGCTGGAAACACCATATATTTT	CASSEFQGAGNTIYF
TRBJ1-5	.	TRBV4-1	medium-sized	TGCGCCAGCAGCCAGAGGACACCCTTGGCCAATCAGCCCCAGCATTTT	CASSQRTPLANQPQHF
TRBJ2-1	.	TRBV4-2	.	TGTGCCAGCAGCCCAGGGTCCTACAATGAGCAGTTCTTC	CASSPGSYNEQFF
TRBJ1-4	.	TRBV18	.	TGTGCCAGCTCCTCTACCCTTCTGACGGGTAATGAAAAACTGTTTTTT	CASSSTLLTGNEKLFF
TRBJ1-2	TRBD1	TRBV5-8	.	TGTGCCAGCAGCACCCGGACAGGGGAGAATGGCTACACCTTC	CASSTRTGENGYTF
TRBJ2-3	.	TRBV28	.	TGTGCCAGCAGCAAACAACGGGACTCAGATACGCAGTATTTT	CASSKQRDSDTQYF
TRBJ1-1	.	TRBV5-1	.	TGCGCCAGCAGCTTGAATAGGGGGAACACTGAAGCTTTCTTT	CASSLNRGNTEAFF
TRBJ1-2	.	TRBV7-2	.	TGTGCCAGCAGCACACTGGGTCAGAGGGCTTTCTCCCCTGGCTACACCTTC	CASSTLGQRAFSPGYTF
TRBJ2-1	.	TRBV9	.	TGTGCCAGCAGCGTATCCGTCGGGGGTAGCGGCCCCAATGAGCAGTTCTTC	CASSVSVGGSGPNEQFF
TRBJ2-1	.	TRBV15	.	TGTGCCACCAGCAGAGATCCCCTCTCCTACAATGAGCAGTTCTTC	CATSRDPLSYNEQFF
TRBJ2-1	TRBD2	TRBV2	.	TGTGCCAGCAGGGACGGGACTAGCGGGAGGAGCTACAATGAGCAGTTCTTC	CASRDGTSGRSYNEQFF
TRBJ2-7	TRBD1	TRBV10-1	few	TGCGCCAGCAGTGAGGGACAGGGGGCAACCTACGAGCAGTACTTC	CASSEGQGATYEQYF
TRBJ1-1	.	TRBV14	.	TGTGCCAGCAGCCAAGAAGCGGGGGTCCCTGAAGCTTTCTTT	CASSQEAGVPEAFF
TRBJ1-2	.	TRBV10-1	.	TGCGCCAGCAGTGTCCGGGGGGTGGACTATGGCTACACCTTC	CASSVRGVDYGYTF
TRBJ2-1	TRBD1	TRBV19	.	TGTGCCAGTAGTGGGAGGGGCCGGGACAGGGGGCAGGATGAGCAGTTCTTC	CASSGRGRDRGQDEQFF
TRBJ2-7	TRBD2	TRBV5-1	.	TGCGCCAGCAGCACCGGTGCTAGCGGGGGAGAAGAGCAGTACTTC	CASSTGASGGEEQYF
TRBJ2-7	TRBD2	TRBV19	.	TGTGCCAGTGGGCTAGCGGAGTCCTACGAGCAGTACTTC	CASGLAESYEQYF
TRBJ1-1	TRBD1	TRBV4-2	.	TGTGCCAGCAGGAGACAGGGGAACACTGAAGCTTTCTTT	CASRRQGNTEAFF
TRBJ2-1	TRBD1	TRBV7-2	.	TGTGCCAGCAGCTTACAAGGGGGCCTACAGGGAGATGAGCAGTTCTTC	CASSLQGGLQGDEQFF
TRBJ1-2	TRBD1	TRBV7-9	few	TGTGCCAGCAGCTTGGGGACAGGTCACTATGGCTACACCTTC	CASSLGTGHYGYTF
TRBJ2-1	.	TRBV6-5	once	TGTGCCAGCAGCCCCGGTCATGAGCAGTTCTTC	CASSPGHEQFF
TRBJ1-3	.	TRBV28	few	TGTGCCAGCAGTTTTTCCCGCATCGCGACAAGTGGAAACACCATATATTTT	CASSFSRIATSGNTIYF
TRBJ2-7	.	TRBV2	.	TGTGCCAGCTCAAATAGGGGCACCCCCTCCTACGAGCAGTACTTC	CASSNRGTPSYEQYF
TRBJ2-1	.	TRBV6-1	.	TGTGCCAGCAGTGCCCGGGGGAGGCACAATGAGCAGTTCTTC	CASSARGRHNEQFF
TRBJ1-3	TRBD1	TRBV2	.	TGTGCCAGCAGACCCGACCGGGACAGGATTCGCTCTGGAAACACCATATATTTT	CASRPDRDRIRSGNTIYF
TRBJ1-3	.	TRBV11-2	.	TGTGCCAGCAGCTTAGATAGCAGGGACTCTGGAAACACCATATATTTT	CASSLDSRDSGNTIYF
TRBJ1-5	TRBD1	TRBV2	.	TGTGCCAGCCGGACAGGGGGCAATCAGCCCCAGCATTTT	CASRTGGNQPQHF
TRBJ2-6	.	TRBV25-1	.	TGTGCCAGCAGTGAATACGGCGCAGGGGCCGGGGCCAACGTCCTGACTTTC	CASSEYGAGAGANVLTF
TRBJ2-7	TRBD2	TRBV19	.	TGTGCCAGTAGTATTCGGGCTAGCGGGTTCCTTGGTGACGAGCAGTACTTC	CASSIRASGFLGDEQYF
TRBJ2-5	TRBD1	TRBV14	.	TGTGCCAGCAGCCAAAATCAACCTTCAATACAGGGGATTCAAGAGACCCAGTACTTC	CASSQNQPSIQGIQETQYF
TRBJ2-7	TRBD2	TRBV4-2	few	TGTGCCAGCAGCCAGGGACTAGCTTCCTACGAGCAGTACTTC	CASSQGLASYEQYF
TRBJ2-7	.	TRBV6-1	.	TGTGCCAGCTCCAGTGGGGGGAGCTCCTACGAGCAGTACTTC	CASSSGGSSYEQYF
TRBJ1-5	.	TRBV28	.	TGTGCCAGCAGTTCAGGGAGGGCGAGCAATCAGCCCCAGCATTTT	CASSSGRASNQPQHF
TRBJ2-3	TRBD1	TRBV4-2	.	TGTGCCAGCAGCCAATCAGTCGGGACAGGGAGAGATACGCAGTATTTT	CASSQSVGTGRDTQYF
TRBJ2-2	.	TRBV28	.	TGTGCCAGCGCATCGGGGGGCACGTACACCGGGGAGCTGTTTTTT	CASASGGTYTGELFF
TRBJ2-5	.	TRBV11-2	.	TGTGCCAGCAGCTTAGATTGGGGCCCCGCGTACTTC	CASSLDWGPAYF
TRBJ1-1	TRBD1	TRBV5-1	.	TGCGCCAGCAGCTTGGTTGGGACAGCCCTGAACACTGAAGCTTTCTTT	CASSLVGTALNTEAFF
TRBJ2-7	TRBD2	TRBV11-2	.	TGTGCCAGCAGCTTTGGCAGCGGGAGCCACGAGCAGTACTTC	CASSFGSGSHEQYF
TRBJ2-2	.	TRBV5-1	.	TGCGCCAGCAGCTTAGACGCACAAGGCGGGGCGAACACCGGGGAGCTGTTTTTT	CASSLDAQGGANTGELFF
TRBJ1-5	.	TRBV19	.	TGTGCCAGTAATGCCGGGACAACCTCTAAGCAGCCCCAGCATTTT	CASNAGTTSKQPQHF
TRBJ1-2	.	TRBV18	.	TGTGCCAGCTCACCTCAGACAGAGCCCTATGGCTACACCTTC	CASSPQTEPYGYTF
TRBJ1-1	.	TRBV9	.	TGTGCCAGCAGCGTAGACAGTCTTGAAGCTTTCTTT	CASSVDSLEAFF
TRBJ1-4	.	TRBV15	.	TGTGCCACCAGCAGGGCACGCGGTGCAACTAATGAAAAACTGTTTTTT	CATSRARGATNEKLFF
TRBJ2-5	.	TRBV19	.	TGTGCCAGTAGTTTGAGACACGTAGAGACCCAGTACTTC	CASSLRHVETQYF
TRBJ2-2	TRBD1	TRBV10-3	few	TGTGCCACAACGGGACAGGGCACCGGGGAGCTGTTTTTT	CATTGQGTGELFF
TRBJ2-5	TRBD2	TRBV2	.	TGTGCCAGCAGAGCACTAGCGGGAGGGCTGGGAGAGCAGTACTTC	CASRALAGGLGEQYF
TRBJ2-2	.	TRBV6-5	.	TGTGCCAGCAGTTACAGGGGTGGAACCGGGGAGCTGTTTTTT	CASSYRGGTGELFF
TRBJ2-5	.	TRBV6-6	.	TGTGCCGCGGGGCCAGGGGGTGCCTGGGAGCAGTACTTC	CAAGPGGAWEQYF
TRBJ2-1	TRBD2	TRBV6-4	few	TGTGCCAGCAGTGAAGGACTAGCGGGAGTAGGGCAGTTCTTC	CASSEGLAGVGQFF
TRBJ2-7	TRBD2	TRBV7-2	few	TGTGCCAGCAGCTCAGTAGGGGGGAGCGGGAGGAGCGCCTACGAGCAGTACTTC	CASSSVGGSGRSAYEQYF
TRBJ1-5	.	TRBV6-1	.	TGTGCCACTCAAGCGGGGGATCAGCCCCAGCATTTT	CATQAGDQPQHF
TRBJ1-5	TRBD1	TRBV4-1	.	TGCGCCAGCAGCCAAGATTGGGGACAGAGGGTAAGAAATCAGCCCCAGCATTTT	CASSQDWGQRVRNQPQHF
TRBJ1-4	.	TRBV16	.	TGTGCCAGCAGCCAGGGATTCGGGCGGGGCGCCAATGAAAAACTGTTTTTT	CASSQGFGRGANEKLFF
TRBJ2-2	TRBD2	TRBV7-9	.	TGTGCCAGCAGTTCGACTAGCGGGAGGGCTGGCGGGGAGCTGTTTTTT	CASSSTSGRAGGELFF
TRBJ2-1	.	TRBV5-1	once	TGCGCCAGCAGCTTGGGGGCTAGCGTGAACAATGAGCAGTTCTTC	CASSLGASVNNEQFF
TRBJ2-7	TRBD1	TRBV5-6	.	TGTGCCAGCAGCCACCCGGGACAGGGGGGTGAGCAGTACTTC	CASSHPGQGGEQYF